The 18 T cell receptor beta chains in this list originate from one sample, sequenced in a study of cytomegalovirus exposure and HLA in healthy donors (dated by TCRdb to 2017 to 2019). Libraries were prepared through the immunoSEQ multiplex PCR assay. For the multiplex PCR, a mixture combining 60 forward primers for TCR Vbeta segments and 13 reverse primers for TCR Jbeta segments was used. TCRdb limited this immuneACCESS table to in-frame rearrangements with V and J called. A share of clones is missing; checked studies link under half to unresolved V genes, and the rest is unexplained. The sample table holds around 160,000 clones, of which more than 65% were seen once. 4.7% of the sample is taken by the ten largest. The specimen sequenced was PBMCs. All receptors come from a young man in good health and CMV-seropositive.

The rearrangement uses TRBV25-1 and TRBJ1-3; a weak D match, TRBD1 (6 bases). The CDR3 consists of 15 residues. The germline V gene has CDR1 MGHDK and CDR2 SYGVNS. With 4 bases removed from V and 0 bases from J, the gap between germline ends came to 10 bases. This chain's CDR3 is CASSAGQISGNTIYF. As DNA, the CDR3 is TGTGCCAGCAGTGCGGGACAAATCTCTGGAAACACCATATATTTT.

The V gene is TRBV9, the J gene TRBJ2-1; 7 bases align to TRBD2. Germline loops: CDR1 SGDLS, CDR2 YYNGEE. V dropped 0 bases and J dropped 8; count of bases not matched to a gene: 5. This CDR3 is built from 14 residues. The CDR3 DNA reads TGTGCCAGCAGCGTAGGCGGGAGCATGGATGAGCAGTTCTTC. Residues: CASSVGGSMDEQFF.

The rearrangement joins TRBV18 to TRBJ2-7; 10 nucleotides line up with TRBD2. V shed 6 bases, J shed 0 bases, and the junction held 5 bases outside the gene matches. The CDR3 sequence is 15 residues long. CDR1 and CDR2 from the germline V gene are KGHSH and LQKENI. CDR3 DNA sequence: TGTGCCAGCTCGCCGGGACTAGCGAACTCCTACGAGCAGTACGTC. It translates to CASSPGLANSYEQYV.

The chain carries TRBV5-1 and TRBJ1-1; TRBD1 matches 8 bases. The CDR3 contains 16 residues. With 1 base clipped from V and 4 bases from J, the junction kept 9 bases outside the gene matches. Per germline, CDR1 SGHRS and CDR2 YFSETQ. This CDR3 is CASSLSAGGGSTEAFF. The CDR3 DNA reads as TGCGCCAGCAGCTTGTCGGCAGGGGGCGGGAGCACTGAAGCTTTCTTT.

In its sample, this clone was seen once. The rearrangement joins TRBV7-6 to TRBJ2-1, with TRBD1 as a possible D gene (5 bases). The CDR3 consists of 16 residues. V lost 1 base and J 2 bases, leaving 12 bases between the germline ends. CDR1 is SGHVS, CDR2 FNYEAQ, per germline. The CDR3 loop reads CASSLGQPTTYNEQFF. The CDR3 DNA reads as TGTGCCAGCAGCTTAGGACAGCCAACTACCTACAATGAGCAGTTCTTC.

The chain is built from TRBV29-1 and TRBJ2-7; D may be TRBD1 (5 bases). The CDR3 sequence is 15 residues long. Germline CDR1 and CDR2: SQVTM and ANQGSEA. V dropped 6 bases and J dropped 0 bases, with 18 bases sitting between them. The CDR3 coding sequence is TGCAGCGTGCCAAAGGGGCCCGAGAGCTCCTACGAGCAGTACGTC. Translation: CSVPKGPESSYEQYV.

The chain has TRBV7-2 and TRBJ2-2; 14 bases are a match to TRBD2. This CDR3 is built from 15 residues. With V trimmed by 5 bases and J by 7 bases, 3 bases remained unmatched. The V gene's germline CDR1 is SGHTA and CDR2 FQGNSA. The CDR3 DNA reads TGTGCCAGCAGCCCGGGACTAGCGGGGGTCGGGGAGCTGTTTTTT. Translation gives CASSPGLAGVGELFF.

V is TRBV7-2 and J is TRBJ2-1, with 10 bases that match TRBD2. Germline lookup yields CDR1 SGHTA and CDR2 FQGNSA. This CDR3 spans 19 amino acids. With 0 bases clipped from V and 4 bases from J, the junction kept 12 bases outside the gene matches. Here the CDR3 DNA reads TGTGCCAGCAGCTTAGCGAGCGGGGGGGCCAGAATTCTATACAATGAGCAGTTCTTC. Residues: CASSLASGGARILYNEQFF. The variable domain in full, completed from reference TRBV7-2 and TRBJ2-1, reads GAGVSQSPSNKVTEKGKDVELRCDPISGHTALYWYRQSLGQGLEFLIYFQGNSAPDKSGLPSDRFSAERTGGSVSTLTIQRTQQEDSAVYLCASSLASGGARILYNEQFFGPGTRLTVL.

The rearrangement joins TRBV2 to TRBJ2-5; the match to TRBD1 covers 10 bases. The CDR3 covers 15 residues. From germline, CDR1 is SNHLY and CDR2 FYNNEI. V trimming: 6 bases; J trimming: 7 bases; junction bases outside the gene matches: 11. The CDR3: CASRPDRGQGGTQYF. The CDR3 bases are TGTGCCAGCAGGCCCGACAGGGGGCAGGGGGGGACCCAGTACTTC.

The V and J genes are TRBV30 and TRBJ2-1, with a possible D match to TRBD2 (6 bases). Germline CDR1 and CDR2: GTSNPN and SVGIG (reference sequence). Trimming left V 1 base short and J 0 bases short, with 13 bases between. The CDR3 is made up of 16 amino acids. Here the CDR3 DNA reads TGTGCCTGGAGTGGAGCGGGTGCTAACTCCTACAATGAGCAGTTCTTC. Residues: CAWSGAGANSYNEQFF.

The CDR3 DNA reads as TGCAGCGTGATGGCCGGGACAGAGTATGGCTACACCTTC. Translating it yields CSVMAGTEYGYTF. The genes are TRBV29-1 and TRBJ1-2; 7 nucleotides agree with TRBD1. CDR3 length: 13 residues. The germline V gene encodes CDR1 SQVTM and CDR2 ANQGSEA. After removal of 6 bases from V and 5 bases from J, the junction contained 9 bases not matched to a gene.

This clone was counted only a few times. This chain joins TRBV6-1 and TRBJ2-7; 8 bases agree with TRBD2. Germline CDR1 and CDR2: MNHNS and SASEGT. The V and J ends lost 8 bases and 2 bases, in that order; junction bases with no gene match: 2. CDR3 size: 12 residues. The CDR3 nucleotides read TGTGCCAGCGCGGGGGGTACCTACGAGCAGTACGTC. Amino acid sequence: CASAGGTYEQYV.

The chain has TRBV28 and TRBJ1-2, with D hard to call. The length of the CDR3 is 14 residues. With 4 bases removed from V and 3 bases from J, the gap between germline ends came to 12 bases. Germline CDR1 and CDR2: MDHEN and SYDVKM. The CDR3 is CASSSQSIYYGYTF. The CDR3, as DNA: TGTGCCAGCAGTTCACAAAGTATCTACTATGGCTACACCTTC.

The chain joins TRBV11-2 to TRBJ2-1; 7 bases fit TRBD1. V lost 5 bases and J lost 0; bases outside the gene matches: 1. CDR1 is SGHAT and CDR2 is FQNNGV in the germline V gene. This CDR3 is 14 amino acids long. The CDR3 loop is CASSPGGSYNEQFF. CDR3 coding DNA: TGTGCCAGCAGCCCAGGGGGCTCCTACAATGAGCAGTTCTTC.

The V and J genes are TRBV11-2 and TRBJ1-2; TRBD1 might be the D (6 bases). This CDR3 is 12 amino acids long. The V and J ends lost 6 bases and 3 bases respectively, with 8 bases between them. CDR1 and CDR2 (germline): SGHAT, FQNNGV. Here the CDR3 reads CASSRQDYGYTF. The CDR3 bases are TGTGCCAGCAGTCGACAGGACTATGGCTACACCTTC.

This sequence joins TRBV6-1 and TRBJ2-3, with 8 bases aligning to TRBD2. The CDR3 length is 16 residues. CDR1 is MNHNS and CDR2 is SASEGT in the germline V gene. V dropped 3 bases and J dropped 2; count of bases not matched to a gene: 7. The CDR3 is CASSDVGLATTDTQYF. The CDR3 DNA reads as TGTGCCAGCAGTGACGTCGGACTAGCAACCACAGATACGCAGTATTTT.

The chain employs TRBV6-5 and TRBJ2-7; 7 positions agree with TRBD2. CDR3 size: 16 residues. V lost 2 bases to trimming and J lost 0 bases; unmatched junction nucleotides: 7. Germline V gene lookup returns CDR1 MNHEY and CDR2 SVGAGI. CDR3 DNA sequence: TGTGCCAGCAGTTACCGGGGGGTGACGGCCTCCTACGAGCAGTACGTC. Its translation: CASSYRGVTASYEQYV.

Turning to this clone: Other DNA sequences within the sample encode an identical CDR3. The chain employs TRBV27 and TRBJ1-2; the match to TRBD1 covers 8 bases. Trimming removed 3 bases from V and 7 bases from J; junction bases left unmatched: 4. This CDR3 comprises 13 residues. Germline V gene data show CDR1 as MNHEY and CDR2 as SMNVEV (reference sequence). The CDR3 DNA is TGTGCCAGCAGTTTTTCAGGGGGCGGTGGCTACACCTTC. As protein: CASSFSGGGGYTF.